These 23 T cell receptor beta chains came from one sample sequenced in a study of blood T cell repertoires in COVID-19. Libraries were prepared by immunoSEQ multiplex PCR; TCRdb keeps only in-frame clonotypes and omits some of them. The table includes approximately 360,000 clones, around 86% detected once. What was sequenced was PBMCs or T cells enriched from blood (not recorded which). The receptors were gathered from a woman aged 50 to 60 who had recovered from COVID-19.

This sequence joins TRBV7-2 and TRBJ1-2; D gene uncertain. Germline V lookup: CDR1 SGHTA, CDR2 FQGNSA. This CDR3 contains 12 residues. Trimming shortened V by 3 bases and J by 8 bases, and 10 bases separated the two germline ends. In DNA, the CDR3 is TGTGCCAGCAGCTTGGACTTTGGCGGCTACACCTTC. Protein sequence: CASSLDFGGYTF.

This sequence joins TRBV6-6 and TRBJ1-4; 7 bases are a match to TRBD1. This CDR3 has 16 amino acids. Trimming cost V 5 bases and J 8 bases; bases outside gene matches: 14. Germline-derived CDR1 and CDR2 are MNHNY and SVGAGI (reference sequence). The CDR3 spells CASSQRQGLSGEKLFF. In DNA, the CDR3 is TGTGCCAGCAGTCAACGACAGGGCCTATCGGGGGAAAAACTGTTTTTT.

The rearrangement joins TRBV5-6 to TRBJ1-1; tentative D call: TRBD1 (6 bases). The germline CDR1 and CDR2 sequences are SGHDT and YYEEEE. Deletions cut 1 base from V and 4 bases from J, with 11 bases between. The CDR3 sequence is 14 residues long. The DNA for the CDR3 is TGTGCCAGCAGCTTGCACAGGGTGGGCACTGAAGCTTTCTTT. It translates to CASSLHRVGTEAFF.

The V and J genes are TRBV15 and TRBJ2-5; maybe TRBD1 (6 bases). The CDR3 covers 16 residues. The germline V and J ends were trimmed by 0 bases and 9 bases, with 20 bases remaining between them. Germline CDR1 and CDR2: LNHNV and YYDKDF (reference sequence). The chain's CDR3 is CATSRDTGPMERAQYF. The CDR3 DNA reads TGTGCCACCAGCAGAGATACAGGGCCAATGGAAAGAGCCCAGTACTTC.

This clone was recorded once. This rearrangement joins TRBV5-5 to TRBJ2-7; 7 positions agree with TRBD1. Germline trimming cut 1 base from V and 3 bases from J; bases unmatched to any gene: 13. Germline CDR1 and CDR2: SGHKS and YYEKEE (reference sequence). The CDR3 runs 17 residues. CDR3 DNA: TGTGCCAGCAGCTTGATCCCAGCTGGACAGGCGATCTACGAGCAGTACTTC. This codes for CASSLIPAGQAIYEQYF.

The V and J genes are TRBV19 and TRBJ1-3; 7 bases are shared with TRBD1. CDR1 and CDR2 (germline): LNHDA, SQIVND (reference sequence). V gave up 5 bases and J gave up 3 bases; unmatched junction bases: 7. The CDR3 extends over 15 amino acids. The CDR3 sequence: CASSPRGVFGNTIYF. CDR3 DNA: TGTGCCAGTAGTCCCAGGGGGGTCTTTGGAAACACCATATATTTT. Together with reference TRBV19 and TRBJ1-3, the CDR3 gives the full variable domain: DGGITQSPKYLFRKEGQNVTLSCEQNLNHDAMYWYRQDPGQGLRLIYYSQIVNDFQKGDIAEGYSVSREKKESFPLTVTSAQKNPTAFYLCASSPRGVFGNTIYFGEGSWLTVV.

The chain employs TRBV7-3 and TRBJ2-3; 8 bases match TRBD2. Germline CDR1 SGHTA, CDR2 FQGTGA. V was pared by 6 bases and J by 5 bases, with 13 bases of the junction left unmatched. The CDR3 sequence is 16 residues long. The CDR3 region is CASSTGLGHLGDTQYF. As DNA, the CDR3 is TGTGCCAGCAGTACGGGACTAGGTCATCTAGGAGATACGCAGTATTTT. The full variable domain, rest sourced from reference TRBV7-3 and TRBJ2-3, is GAGVSQTPSNKVTEKGKYVELRCDPISGHTALYWYRQSLGQGPEFLIYFQGTGAADDSGLPNDRFFAVRPEGSVSTLKIQRTERGDSAVYLCASSTGLGHLGDTQYFGPGTRLTVL.

V is TRBV7-3 and J is TRBJ2-1, with D maybe TRBD2 (5 bases). This CDR3 spans 14 amino acids. Germline-derived CDR1 and CDR2 are SGHTA and FQGTGA. V gave up 5 bases and J gave up 4 bases, with 12 bases separating them. The CDR3 DNA reads TGTGCCAGCAGCACCAAGGGCGGGTACAATGAGCAGTTCTTC. Its translation is CASSTKGGYNEQFF. Full variable domain (outside the CDR3, taken from reference TRBV7-3 and TRBJ2-1): GAGVSQTPSNKVTEKGKYVELRCDPISGHTALYWYRQSLGQGPEFLIYFQGTGAADDSGLPNDRFFAVRPEGSVSTLKIQRTERGDSAVYLCASSTKGGYNEQFFGPGTRLTVL.

This clone was found a few times. The chain uses TRBV11-2 and TRBJ1-6; 11 bases are shared with TRBD1. V trimming: 6 bases; J trimming: 9 bases; junction bases outside the gene matches: 16. Germline V gene lookup returns CDR1 SGHAT and CDR2 FQNNGV. The CDR3 has 18 amino acids. CDR3 in DNA: TGTGCCAGCAGACCTTACCCGGGACAGGGGGTGATTTTTTCACCCCTCCACTTT. Translated: CASRPYPGQGVIFSPLHF.

The table lists this clone with a few counts. The chain carries TRBV19 and TRBJ2-1; D is ambiguous. CDR1 is LNHDA, CDR2 SQIVND, per germline (reference sequence). V was cut by 6 bases and J by 4 bases, with 7 bases left in between. CDR3 size: 12 residues. The CDR3 spells CASRSGYNEQFF. CDR3 sequence (DNA): TGTGCCAGTAGGTCCGGGTACAATGAGCAGTTCTTC.

Points on this clone: The junction does not match germline at one end; this may be a read error. The chain carries TRBV7-7 and TRBJ1-1; 8 bases line up with TRBD1. This CDR3 has 18 amino acids. Germline V gives CDR1 SSHAT, CDR2 FNYEAQ (reference sequence). CDR3 coding DNA: TGTGCTAGCAGCTTAGTAGCAGGGGGCCCCCCCCTAGTCGCTGAAGCTTTCTTT. Encoded protein: CASSLVAGGPPLVAEAFF.

The chain uses TRBV7-8 and TRBJ2-5; 7 bases match TRBD2. CDR1 is SGHVS and CDR2 is FQNEAQ in the germline V gene. This CDR3 contains 15 residues. V was pared by 2 bases and J by 5 bases, with 8 bases of the junction left unmatched. The CDR3 here is CASSLPSGTWETQYF. The CDR3 DNA reads as TGTGCCAGCAGCTTACCCAGCGGGACGTGGGAGACCCAGTACTTC.

A few counts support this clone. V usage is TRBV2 and J usage is TRBJ2-5; 9 bases fit TRBD2. Per germline, CDR1 SNHLY and CDR2 FYNNEI. The length of the CDR3 is 15 residues. Unmatched junction bases numbered 14, after V lost 11 bases and J lost 4 bases. This CDR3 is CAGRFSGSAGETQYF. The CDR3 DNA reads TGTGCCGGACGATTTAGCGGGAGCGCGGGAGAGACCCAGTACTTC.

The J gene is TRBJ1-2, the V gene TRBV18; 9 bases are a match to TRBD1. This CDR3 is built from 14 residues. V was clipped by 3 bases and J by 6 bases; unmatched bases: 5. CDR1 and CDR2 from the germline V gene are KGHSH and LQKENI. The CDR3, as DNA: TGTGCCAGCTCACCTTTCGACAGGGGGAATGGCTACACCTTC. Translated, it gives CASSPFDRGNGYTF.

The chain couples TRBV19 to TRBJ2-7; TRBD2 matches at 12 bases. V trimming: 6 bases; J trimming: 2 bases; junction bases outside the gene matches: 5. The CDR3 is made up of 15 amino acids. Germline loops: CDR1 LNHDA, CDR2 SQIVND (reference sequence). The CDR3 sequence: CASRQTSGGTYEQYF. CDR3 nucleotides: TGTGCCAGTAGGCAGACTAGCGGGGGAACCTACGAGCAGTACTTC.

The chain has TRBV3-1 (or the pseudogene TRBV3-2) and TRBJ1-1; TRBD1 is a possible D gene (6 bases). Germline CDR1 LGHDT, CDR2 YNNKEL (reference sequence). The V end was cut by 4 bases, the J end by 7 bases, with 16 bases between. The CDR3 totals 14 residues. The CDR3 DNA follows: TGTGCCAGCAGCCTAATCGACAGGCCGATTGAAGCTTTCTTT. Amino acids: CASSLIDRPIEAFF.

The J gene is TRBJ1-2, the V gene TRBV25-1; weak D call: TRBD1 (5 bases). Germline V CDR1 and CDR2: MGHDK, SYGVNS. V gave up 8 bases and J gave up 7 bases, with 20 bases separating them. The CDR3 sequence is 14 residues long. This chain's CDR3 is CASSLTGTAGGYTF. The CDR3 DNA reads as TGTGCCAGCTCCCTAACCGGGACTGCCGGTGGCTACACCTTC.

The V call is TRBV7-2, the J call TRBJ1-4; D perhaps matches TRBD1 (6 bases). Germline values: CDR1 SGHTA, CDR2 FQGNSA. This CDR3 is 15 amino acids long. The V and J ends lost 1 base and 3 bases respectively, with 9 bases between them. The CDR3 protein is CASSLEGVPNEKLFF. In DNA form, the CDR3 reads TGTGCCAGCAGCTTAGAGGGGGTACCTAATGAAAAACTGTTTTTT. The whole variable domain, filled in from reference TRBV7-2 and TRBJ1-4, reads GAGVSQSPSNKVTEKGKDVELRCDPISGHTALYWYRQSLGQGLEFLIYFQGNSAPDKSGLPSDRFSAERTGGSVSTLTIQRTQQEDSAVYLCASSLEGVPNEKLFFGSGTQLSVL.

The rearrangement joins TRBV2 to TRBJ1-1; D unresolved. CDR1 and CDR2 from the germline V gene are SNHLY and FYNNEI. This CDR3 is built from 10 residues. Trimming took 6 bases from V and 4 from J, leaving 3 bases between them. DNA of the CDR3: TGTGCCAGCAGGCGCACTGAAGCTTTCTTT. This gives the protein CASRRTEAFF.

This chain links TRBV7-6 with TRBJ1-1, with D perhaps TRBD1 (5 bases). V was shortened by 2 bases and J by 0 bases, with 19 bases between the two germline ends. The CDR3 sequence is 18 residues long. Germline V CDR1 and CDR2: SGHVS, FNYEAQ. This CDR3 reads CASSLRVGGVGVNTEAFF. DNA for the CDR3: TGTGCCAGCAGCTTAAGGGTGGGAGGGGTAGGAGTGAACACTGAAGCTTTCTTT.

The genes are TRBV30 and TRBJ1-4; possible D gene TRBD1, 6 bases. The CDR3 has 13 residues. Trimming shortened V by 1 base and J by 3 bases, and 6 bases separated the two germline ends. CDR1 is GTSNPN and CDR2 is SVGIG in the germline V gene (reference sequence). CDR3 nucleotide sequence: TGTGCCTGGAGTGACAGGGCTAATGAAAAACTGTTTTTT. Translating it yields CAWSDRANEKLFF.

There are a few counts of this clone. J is TRBJ1-1 and V is TRBV2; the match to TRBD1 covers 7 bases. Germline loops: CDR1 SNHLY, CDR2 FYNNEI. There are 13 residues in the CDR3. With 6 bases clipped from V and 5 bases from J, the junction kept 6 bases outside the gene matches. Here the CDR3 DNA reads TGTGCCAGCAGGAAGGGGGCGAGGACTGAAGCTTTCTTT. It translates to CASRKGARTEAFF.

The rearrangement uses TRBV30 and TRBJ1-2; 9 bases agree with TRBD1. The V gene end was trimmed by 2 bases and the J gene end by 4 bases; junction bases not matched to a gene: 5. Germline V gene data show CDR1 as GTSNPN and CDR2 as SVGIG (reference sequence). The CDR3 totals 14 residues. The CDR3, as DNA: TGTGCCTGGAGTAGGGACAGGGATTTCTATGGCTACACCTTC. Residues: CAWSRDRDFYGYTF.